These 14 T cell receptor beta chains share one sample of origin, sequenced in a study of blood T cell repertoires in COVID-19. The protocol was immunoSEQ multiplex PCR, while the TCRdb copy is restricted to in-frame clones and leaves out a portion. The sample carries 55,000 to 70,000 clones, approximately 90% recorded once. Material for sequencing was peripheral blood. These receptors were collected from a woman in her seventies with active COVID-19.

This clone has just one count. This chain links TRBV19 with TRBJ1-1, with D perhaps TRBD1 (5 bases). Trimming left V 6 bases short and J 1 base short, with 6 bases between. The CDR3 is 12 residues long. Germline lookup yields CDR1 LNHDA and CDR2 SQIVND (reference sequence). CDR3: CASRQENTEAFF. CDR3 DNA: TGTGCCAGTAGACAGGAGAACACTGAAGCTTTCTTT.

This clone was observed a few times. The chain is built from TRBV19 and TRBJ1-3; the match to TRBD1 covers 9 bases. Trimming took 5 bases from V and 7 from J; bases not matched to a gene: 9. The CDR3 extends over 15 amino acids. Germline V CDR1 and CDR2: LNHDA, SQIVND (reference sequence). CDR3 DNA: TGTGCCAGTAGTGGACAGGGGAGGTACTGGAACACCATATATTTT. Translation: CASSGQGRYWNTIYF. The variable domain in full, with the rest retrieved from reference TRBV19 and TRBJ1-3, is DGGITQSPKYLFRKEGQNVTLSCEQNLNHDAMYWYRQDPGQGLRLIYYSQIVNDFQKGDIAEGYSVSREKKESFPLTVTSAQKNPTAFYLCASSGQGRYWNTIYFGEGSWLTVV.

The chain is built from TRBV15 and TRBJ1-3, with D uncertain. The CDR3 spans 16 residues. V shed 5 bases and J shed 0 bases, with 14 bases lying between them. From germline, CDR1 is LNHNV and CDR2 YYDKDF (reference sequence). The CDR3 sequence is CATSAQGRFSGNTIYF. As DNA, the CDR3 is TGTGCCACCAGCGCACAAGGGAGATTCTCTGGAAACACCATATATTTT.

This clone was observed once. The chain carries TRBV7-2 and TRBJ2-6; 9 positions match TRBD2. The CDR3 has 18 residues. Per the germline V gene, CDR1 is SGHTA and CDR2 is FQGNSA. V was clipped by 2 bases and J by 4 bases; unmatched bases: 9. CDR3 nucleotides: TGTGCCAGCAGCTTAAAGGGACTAGCCAATCAAGGGGCCAACGTCCTGACTTTC. Its translation: CASSLKGLANQGANVLTF.

J is TRBJ1-1 and V is TRBV3-1 (or the pseudogene TRBV3-2); weak D call: TRBD1 (5 bases). V was shortened by 2 bases and J by 1 base, with 5 bases between the two germline ends. Germline-derived CDR1 and CDR2 are LGHDT and YNNKEL (reference sequence). The CDR3 extends over 13 amino acids. CDR3 region: CASSQTGNTEAFF. CDR3 bases: TGTGCCAGCAGCCAAACAGGGAACACTGAAGCTTTCTTT.

The chain combines TRBV28 with TRBJ2-7, with D uncertain. Germline values: CDR1 MDHEN, CDR2 SYDVKM. The CDR3 is made up of 12 amino acids. V gave up 5 bases and J gave up 7 bases, with 12 bases separating them. CDR3 region: CASSGSRREQYF. As DNA, the CDR3 is TGTGCCAGCAGTGGTTCTAGGCGTGAGCAGTACTTC.

This chain connects TRBV5-4 to TRBJ1-2; tentative D call: TRBD1 (5 bases). CDR3 length equals 14 residues. The V gene's germline CDR1 is SGHNT and CDR2 YYREEE (reference sequence). V dropped 7 bases and J dropped 2 bases, with 15 bases sitting between them. CDR3 in DNA: TGTGCCAGCCTCACTGCAGGGATCAACTATGGCTACACCTTC. Translation gives CASLTAGINYGYTF.

This chain connects TRBV3-1 (or the pseudogene TRBV3-2) to TRBJ2-5; the match to TRBD2 covers 13 bases. Unmatched junction bases numbered 12, after V lost 4 bases and J lost 7 bases. The germline CDR1 and CDR2 sequences are LGHDT and YNNKEL (reference sequence). The CDR3 has 17 amino acids. CDR3 DNA: TGTGCCAGCAGCCTTGGACTAGCGGGAGTGGTGGTAGGGACCCAGTACTTC. This gives the protein CASSLGLAGVVVGTQYF.

The chain couples TRBV11-1 to TRBJ2-1, with D possibly TRBD1 on 5 matching bases. Germline CDR1 reads SGHAT; CDR2 reads FQDESV (reference sequence). With 5 bases removed from V and 0 bases from J, the gap between germline ends came to 14 bases. The length of the CDR3 is 16 residues. CDR3 sequence reads: CASSPRGDSSYNEQFF. The CDR3 coding sequence is TGTGCCAGCAGCCCCCGCGGCGACAGCTCCTACAATGAGCAGTTCTTC.

This clone turned up a few times. V is TRBV2 and J is TRBJ2-7, with a tentative D call TRBD1 (6 bases). Germline V gives CDR1 SNHLY, CDR2 FYNNEI. V was cut by 6 bases and J by 1 base, with 10 bases left in between. This CDR3 is built from 13 residues. The chain's CDR3 is CASSYDRSYEQYF. The CDR3 nucleotides read TGTGCCAGCAGCTATGACAGGTCCTACGAGCAGTACTTC.

This chain joins TRBV6-1 and TRBJ1-3; no reliable D call. This CDR3 comprises 16 residues. Trimming shortened V by 4 bases and J by 0 bases, and 13 bases separated the two germline ends. CDR1 MNHNS and CDR2 SASEGT come from the germline V gene. CDR3 loop: CASSALTQVSGNTIYF. The DNA of the CDR3 is TGTGCCAGCAGTGCCCTGACTCAAGTCTCTGGAAACACCATATATTTT.

The chain recombines TRBV2 with TRBJ2-3; maybe TRBD1 (5 bases). The CDR3 sequence is 13 residues long. Per the germline V gene, CDR1 is SNHLY and CDR2 is FYNNEI. V dropped 9 bases and J dropped 3 bases, with 13 bases sitting between them. The CDR3 loop is CASTGHWTDTQYF. The CDR3 nucleotides are TGTGCCAGTACAGGACACTGGACAGATACGCAGTATTTT.

The gene calls are TRBV10-2 and TRBJ1-4; 7 bases are shared with TRBD1. Per the germline V gene, CDR1 is WSHSY and CDR2 is SAAADI. The trim removed 6 bases at V and 8 bases at J, leaving 9 bases unmatched. CDR3 length: 14 residues. The CDR3 nucleotides are TGCGCCAGCAGGCCTACACAGGGGACGGAAAAACTGTTTTTT. It specifies CASRPTQGTEKLFF.

The chain links TRBV5-8 to TRBJ2-1, with 7 bases identical to TRBD1. V lost 0 bases, J lost 0 bases, and 0 bases stayed unmatched. The CDR3 spans 15 residues. Germline V gene lookup returns CDR1 SGHTS and CDR2 YDEGEE. CDR3 sequence reads: CASSLGQGSYNEQFF. In DNA, the CDR3 is TGTGCCAGCAGCTTGGGACAGGGCTCCTACAATGAGCAGTTCTTC.